This TCR beta chain came from a study of T cell changes during pregnancy in multiple sclerosis. V was trimmed by 6 bases and J by 4 bases, leaving 12 bases between them. From germline, CDR1 is MNHEY and CDR2 SMNVEV (reference sequence). This CDR3 is built from 13 residues. Some clones are missing from TCRdb's copy, which holds only in-frame ones; the method was immunoSEQ multiplex PCR. The sample lists some 30,000 clones, about 88% occurring once. The material sequenced was CD8+ T cells from peripheral blood mononuclear cells, taken in the second trimester of pregnancy. The chain combines TRBV27 with TRBJ1-1; the D is unclear. This clonotype was sampled from a female donor with multiple sclerosis, enrolled in a pregnancy study. The CDR3 here is CASSLFSFTEAFF. The CDR3 DNA follows: TGTGCCAGCAGCCTCTTTTCGTTCACTGAAGCTTTCTTT.